The 29 T cell receptor beta chains reported below all come from one sample, sequenced in a study of cytomegalovirus exposure and HLA in healthy donors (TCRdb year 2017). The library was built by means of the immunoSEQ multiplex PCR assay. For the multiplex PCR, a mixture combining 60 forward primers for TCR Vbeta segments and 13 reverse primers for TCR Jbeta segments was used. This immuneACCESS table, as held by TCRdb, lists in-frame sequences with V and J called but not all clones. Of the missing ones, under half trace to an unresolved V gene in checked studies; the others have no known cause. For this sample there are some 150,000 clones; about 87% appear just once. The ten biggest clones cover more than 4.5% of the sample. Sequenced input: PBMCs. The receptors were sampled from a woman in her twenties or thirties in good health and CMV-seronegative.

The CDR3 DNA is TGTGCCTGGAGTGAATCTAGGGGCACTGAAGCTTTCTTT. It codes for CAWSESRGTEAFF. The chain has TRBV30 and TRBJ1-1, with D tentatively TRBD1 (5 bases). V lost 1 base and J 4 bases, leaving 10 bases between the germline ends. Germline assignment: CDR1 GTSNPN and CDR2 SVGIG (reference sequence). The length of the CDR3 is 13 residues.

This clone is a singleton in its sample. V gene TRBV27 combines with J gene TRBJ2-1; 7 bases are shared with TRBD1. This CDR3 spans 16 amino acids. J lost 1 base, V lost 4 bases, and 7 bases had no gene match. Germline-derived CDR1 and CDR2 are MNHEY and SMNVEV (reference sequence). This CDR3 reads CASSSTPQGSYNEQFF. Written as DNA, the CDR3 is TGTGCCAGCAGTTCAACCCCACAGGGGTCCTACAATGAGCAGTTCTTC.

J is TRBJ2-1 and V is TRBV10-3; TRBD2 aligns across 13 bases. Trimming at V came to 10 bases and at J to 10 bases, leaving 7 bases not matched to a gene. This CDR3 has 13 amino acids. Looked up from germline, CDR1 is ENHRY and CDR2 is SYGVKD. The CDR3 reads CATALAGGHEQFF. DNA of the CDR3: TGTGCCACTGCACTAGCGGGGGGGCACGAGCAGTTCTTC.

CDR3 sequence reads: CAWSVLQRNTEAFF. CDR3 DNA sequence: TGTGCCTGGAGTGTTTTACAGAGGAACACTGAAGCTTTCTTT. The chain combines TRBV30 with TRBJ1-1; D is undetermined. The CDR3 spans 14 residues. Per the germline V gene, CDR1 is GTSNPN and CDR2 is SVGIG (reference sequence). V was clipped by 0 bases and J by 1 base, with 9 bases between them.

This chain joins TRBV7-9 and TRBJ1-1; 11 bases are a match to TRBD1. Germline values: CDR1 SEHNR, CDR2 FQNEAQ (reference sequence). The CDR3 runs to 13 residues. Germline trimming cut 6 bases from V and 3 bases from J; bases unmatched to any gene: 0. CDR3 amino acids: CASRGQGDTEAFF. CDR3 sequence (DNA): TGTGCCAGCAGGGGACAGGGGGACACTGAAGCTTTCTTT.

This chain uses TRBV9 with TRBJ2-1; 11 bases map to TRBD2. This CDR3 is built from 17 residues. Germline values: CDR1 SGDLS, CDR2 YYNGEE. V trimming: 2 bases; J trimming: 7 bases; junction bases outside the gene matches: 11. CDR3 in DNA: TGTGCCAGCAGCGTCTTTGGCATTAGCGGGAGGGCAAATGAGCAGTTCTTC. Amino acid sequence: CASSVFGISGRANEQFF.

About this clone itself: Other DNA sequences in this sample translate to the same CDR3. The V and J genes are TRBV4-1 and TRBJ1-5, with 8 bases aligning to TRBD1. The CDR3 is 15 residues long. V shed 8 bases, J shed 5 bases, and the junction held 11 bases outside the gene matches. The germline CDR1 and CDR2 sequences are MGHRA and YSYEKL. The CDR3 nucleotides are TGCGCCAGCCGACGGACAGGGCGAAGAGATCAGCCCCAGCATTTT. Translating it yields CASRRTGRRDQPQHF.

J is TRBJ1-2 and V is TRBV7-2; no clear D. CDR1 and CDR2 (germline): SGHTA, FQGNSA. CDR3 size: 11 residues. Trimming took 7 bases from V and 5 from J, leaving 8 bases between them. CDR3 amino acids: CASTLGYGYTF. The CDR3 nucleotides read TGTGCCAGCACCCTCGGGTATGGCTACACCTTC. Together with reference TRBV7-2 and TRBJ1-2, the CDR3 gives the full variable domain: GAGVSQSPSNKVTEKGKDVELRCDPISGHTALYWYRQSLGQGLEFLIYFQGNSAPDKSGLPSDRFSAERTGGSVSTLTIQRTQQEDSAVYLCASTLGYGYTFGSGTRLTVV.

This clone was observed a handful of times. J is TRBJ1-6 and V is TRBV7-8; tentative D call: TRBD1 (6 bases). Trimming took off 2 bases at V and 10 bases at J, with 24 bases between the two ends. Germline CDR1 SGHVS, CDR2 FQNEAQ. The length of the CDR3 is 18 residues. The CDR3 here is CASSLPRGRGTSGSPLHF. The CDR3 DNA reads TGTGCCAGCAGCTTACCCCGGGGCAGGGGAACTTCGGGGTCACCCCTCCACTTT.

The chain links TRBV7-3 to TRBJ2-3; D unresolved. V was trimmed by 2 bases and J by 6 bases, leaving 3 bases between them. CDR3 length equals 11 residues. Looked up from germline, CDR1 is SGHTA and CDR2 is FQGTGA. The CDR3 protein is CASSLRDTQYF. CDR3 coding DNA: TGTGCCAGCAGCTTACGGGATACGCAGTATTTT. Combining the CDR3 with reference TRBV7-3 and TRBJ2-3 gives the whole variable domain GAGVSQTPSNKVTEKGKYVELRCDPISGHTALYWYRQSLGQGPEFLIYFQGTGAADDSGLPNDRFFAVRPEGSVSTLKIQRTERGDSAVYLCASSLRDTQYFGPGTRLTVL.

This chain joins TRBV5-1 and TRBJ2-1, with unresolved D. Germline V lookup: CDR1 SGHRS, CDR2 YFSETQ. The CDR3 spans 13 residues. The V gene lost 5 bases and the J gene lost 7 bases, with 13 bases spanning the gap. CDR3 sequence: CASSSLGSNEQFF. Here the CDR3 DNA reads TGCGCCAGCAGTTCTCTGGGCTCGAATGAGCAGTTCTTC.

This sequence joins TRBV10-3 and TRBJ2-7; 12 bases are a match to TRBD1. CDR1 is ENHRY and CDR2 is SYGVKD in the germline V gene. The length of the CDR3 is 15 residues. Germline trimming cut 6 bases from V and 4 bases from J; bases unmatched to any gene: 7. The CDR3 spells CAIRAPGQGAYEQYF. CDR3 coding DNA: TGTGCCATCAGAGCACCGGGACAGGGGGCGTACGAGCAGTACTTC.

V is TRBV29-1 and J is TRBJ2-1; no clear D. Germline V CDR1 and CDR2: SQVTM, ANQGSEA. The germline V and J ends were trimmed by 4 bases and 4 bases, with 11 bases remaining between them. This CDR3 spans 13 amino acids. The CDR3 loop is CSVGASIYNEQFF. The CDR3 DNA follows: TGCAGCGTTGGGGCAAGTATATACAATGAGCAGTTCTTC.

The gene calls are TRBV9 and TRBJ2-5, with 10 nucleotides matching TRBD2. Germline values: CDR1 SGDLS, CDR2 YYNGEE. V trimming: 0 bases; J trimming: 5 bases; junction bases outside the gene matches: 10. The CDR3 is 17 residues long. This CDR3 reads CASSVASGRGGDETQYF. DNA for the CDR3: TGTGCCAGCAGCGTAGCTAGCGGGAGAGGGGGGGATGAGACCCAGTACTTC.

This chain connects TRBV6-1 to TRBJ1-5; TRBD1 might be the D (6 bases). The germline V and J ends were trimmed by 3 bases and 2 bases, with 11 bases remaining between them. The CDR3 has 15 residues. Germline V gives CDR1 MNHNS, CDR2 SASEGT. The CDR3 region has the DNA TGTGCCAGCAGTGAGAACAGACAGGGCAATCAGCCCCAGCATTTT. Translating it yields CASSENRQGNQPQHF.

The CDR3 spells CASRDSGAGQPQHF. The CDR3 coding sequence is TGTGCCAGCAGGGACTCAGGGGCAGGTCAGCCCCAGCATTTT. This sequence joins TRBV25-1 and TRBJ1-5; the D gene is possibly TRBD1 (6 bases). Germline assignment: CDR1 MGHDK and CDR2 SYGVNS. The V and J ends lost 6 bases and 6 bases respectively, with 15 bases between them. The CDR3 extends over 14 amino acids.

The rearrangement joins TRBV18 to TRBJ1-2; 7 positions agree with TRBD1. Trimming at V came to 6 bases and at J to 8 bases, leaving 15 bases not matched to a gene. The CDR3 loop spans 15 amino acids. Germline assignment: CDR1 KGHSH and CDR2 LQKENI. CDR3 residues: CASSARTGLTGGYTF. In DNA form, the CDR3 reads TGTGCCAGCTCGGCACGGACAGGCCTCACGGGGGGCTACACCTTC.

This rearrangement joins TRBV28 to TRBJ2-7; the D gene is possibly TRBD2 (6 bases). V gave up 8 bases and J gave up 6 bases, with 17 bases separating them. The CDR3 length is 13 residues. Germline V lookup: CDR1 MDHEN, CDR2 SYDVKM. The CDR3 coding sequence is TGTGCCAGCCGGGAGCCGGGATGGGGCGAGCAGTACTTC. Protein sequence: CASREPGWGEQYF.

The CDR3 sequence is CASSYMSGGNEQFF. DNA for the CDR3: TGTGCCAGCAGTTACATGAGCGGGGGGAATGAGCAGTTCTTC. The V and J genes are TRBV6-6 and TRBJ2-1; TRBD2 aligns across 9 bases. J gave up 7 bases and V 2 bases, and 3 bases lay outside the gene matches. CDR3 length: 14 amino acids. Germline loops: CDR1 MNHNY, CDR2 SVGAGI (reference sequence).

V and J are TRBV13 and TRBJ1-1, with D unclear. V lost 5 bases, J lost 1 base, and 14 bases lay in between. Germline values: CDR1 PRHDT, CDR2 FYEKMQ (reference sequence). The CDR3 spans 15 residues. Written as DNA, the CDR3 is TGTGCCAGCAGCCATAAGATACTTCGGAACACTGAAGCTTTCTTT. This codes for CASSHKILRNTEAFF.

The J gene is TRBJ2-7, the V gene TRBV19, with TRBD2 matching over 8 bases. Germline V CDR1 and CDR2: LNHDA, SQIVND (reference sequence). V shed 5 bases and J 3 bases; nucleotides not matched to a gene: 3. The CDR3 length is 13 residues. This CDR3 is CASSREGGYEQYF. The CDR3 DNA sequence: TGTGCCAGTAGTCGGGAGGGAGGCTACGAGCAGTACTTC.

This sequence joins TRBV5-6 and TRBJ2-7; D gene uncertain. Per the germline V gene, CDR1 is SGHDT and CDR2 is YYEEEE. The CDR3 loop spans 11 amino acids. With 2 bases removed from V and 6 bases from J, the gap between germline ends came to 6 bases. As DNA, the CDR3 is TGTGCCAGCAGCTTCTTGAGCGAGCAGTACTTC. This translates into CASSFLSEQYF.

The chain recombines TRBV6-5 with TRBJ2-1; 7 nucleotides align to TRBD2. Germline assignment: CDR1 MNHEY and CDR2 SVGAGI. The CDR3 covers 16 residues. After removal of 0 bases from V and 6 bases from J, the junction contained 8 bases not matched to a gene. The CDR3 region has the DNA TGTGCCAGCAGTTACTCACCTACTAGCGTAGGCAATGAGCAGTTCTTC. This gives the protein CASSYSPTSVGNEQFF.

The chain combines TRBV5-4 with TRBJ1-1; 7 nucleotides line up with TRBD1. The CDR3 covers 11 residues. Germline values: CDR1 SGHNT, CDR2 YYREEE (reference sequence). The V gene end was trimmed by 9 bases and the J gene end by 3 bases; junction bases not matched to a gene: 2. CDR3 DNA sequence: TGTGCCACCCAGGGGGACACTGAAGCTTTCTTT. This encodes CATQGDTEAFF.

The chain recombines TRBV5-5 with TRBJ1-1; D is unclear. From germline, CDR1 is SGHKS and CDR2 YYEKEE (reference sequence). The V end lost 1 base, the J end lost 1 base, and 8 bases lay between the germline ends. CDR3 size: 14 residues. CDR3 region: CASSLPLKNTEAFF. The CDR3 bases are TGTGCCAGCAGCTTGCCCCTTAAGAACACTGAAGCTTTCTTT. The variable domain in full, completed from reference TRBV5-5 and TRBJ1-1, reads DAGVTQSPTHLIKTRGQQVTLRCSPISGHKSVSWYQQVLGQGPQFIFQYYEKEERGRGNFPDRFSARQFPNYSSELNVNALLLGDSALYLCASSLPLKNTEAFFGQGTRLTVV.

This clone has just one count. CDR3 amino acids: CASSRAGGRNLEQYF. For the CDR3, the DNA is TGTGCCAGTAGCCGCGCGGGCGGGAGGAATCTGGAGCAGTACTTC. The chain links TRBV19 to TRBJ2-7; 8 positions agree with TRBD2. Germline lookup yields CDR1 LNHDA and CDR2 SQIVND (reference sequence). With 6 bases clipped from V and 7 bases from J, the junction kept 14 bases outside the gene matches. The CDR3 runs to 15 residues.

This sequence joins TRBV7-7 and TRBJ2-5; 10 bases agree with TRBD2. J was trimmed by 5 bases and V by 5 bases; bases with no gene match: 2. There are 13 residues in the CDR3. The germline CDR1 and CDR2 sequences are SSHAT and FNYEAQ (reference sequence). The CDR3 protein is CASSMGLAETQYF. The DNA for the CDR3 is TGTGCCAGCAGCATGGGACTAGCGGAGACCCAGTACTTC.

This chain joins TRBV6-6 and TRBJ1-1; D is ambiguous. The CDR3 has 13 amino acids. From germline, CDR1 is MNHNY and CDR2 SVGAGI (reference sequence). V shed 2 bases and J shed 1 base, with 5 bases lying between them. CDR3 protein: CASSYHKNTEAFF. Written as DNA, the CDR3 is TGTGCCAGCAGTTACCACAAGAACACTGAAGCTTTCTTT.

The chain joins TRBV28 to TRBJ1-4, with 8 bases that match TRBD1. Germline CDR1 and CDR2: MDHEN and SYDVKM. The trim removed 3 bases at V and 5 bases at J, leaving 2 bases unmatched. This CDR3 contains 14 residues. CDR3 sequence (DNA): TGTGCCAGCAGTTTTACAGGGGGGAATGAAAAACTGTTTTTT. Residues: CASSFTGGNEKLFF.